This TCR beta chain was identified during a study of T-cell memory formation after mild COVID-19. Regarding the study as a whole: Largely, contracting CD4+ clones fell within CM and EM, and contracting CD8+ clones within EMRA. Several responding clones turned up in pre-infection memory, indicating that cross-reactive memory may have taken part.

As concerns this clonotype: What it recognizes is unknown.

V lost 4 bases, J lost 0 bases, and 5 bases lay in between. This CDR3 is built from 14 residues. The germline gives CDR1 SGDLS, CDR2 YYNGEE. TCRdb re-analysed the 5' RACE reads in MiXCR, keeping a single row per CDR3 protein. The data show about 340,000 distinct CDR3 sequences, about a sixth seen once. The sequence was collected from a man between 18 and 29 years old who had mild COVID-19 (a few samples of this study predate the infection). Cell type and time point are not known. What was sequenced was PBMCs or a T cell subset sorted from them (not recorded which). J is TRBJ2-6 and V is TRBV9; D gene unclear. The CDR3 region has the DNA TGTGCCAGCAGCTTGATCTCTGGGGCCAACGTCCTGACTTTC. Its translation is CASSLISGANVLTF.